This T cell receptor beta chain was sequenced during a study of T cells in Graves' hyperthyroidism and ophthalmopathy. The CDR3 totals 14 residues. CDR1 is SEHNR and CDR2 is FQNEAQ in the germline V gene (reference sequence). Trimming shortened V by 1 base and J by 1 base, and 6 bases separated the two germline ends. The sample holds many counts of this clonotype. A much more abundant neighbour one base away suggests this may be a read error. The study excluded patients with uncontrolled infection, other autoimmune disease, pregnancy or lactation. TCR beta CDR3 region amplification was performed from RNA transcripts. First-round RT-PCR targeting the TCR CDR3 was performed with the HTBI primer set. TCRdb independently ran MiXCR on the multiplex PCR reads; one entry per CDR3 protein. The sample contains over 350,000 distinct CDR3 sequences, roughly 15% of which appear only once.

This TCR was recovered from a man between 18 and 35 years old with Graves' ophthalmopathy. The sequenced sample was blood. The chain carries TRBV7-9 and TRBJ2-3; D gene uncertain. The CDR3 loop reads CASSLEAGTDTQYF. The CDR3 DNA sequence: TGTGCCAGCAGCTTAGAGGCAGGCACAGATACGCAGTATTTT. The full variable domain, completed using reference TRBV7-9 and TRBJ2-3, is DTGVSQNPRHKITKRGQNVTFRCDPISEHNRLYWYRQTLGQGPEFLTYFQNEAQLEKSRLLSDRFSAERPKGSFSTLEIQRTEQGDSAMYLCASSLEAGTDTQYFGPGTRLTVL.